These T cell receptor beta chains were read from a single sample in a study of blood T cells in healthy people across ages. TCRdb reprocessed the 5' RACE reads via MiXCR and lists one record per CDR3 protein. The sample consists of around 690,000 distinct CDR3 sequences, 58% of them appearing once. The material sequenced was blood. These receptors were collected from a man in his sixties in good health. CDR3s include the opening cysteine and the closing phenylalanine or tryptophan. The D gene is left open where the match is weak. The size of a clone is reported for some rows only, either as once, few or many, or as a class for expanded clones.

j_gene,v_gene,abundance,d_gene,CDR3aa,CDR3nt
TRBJ2-3,TRBV6-2/TRBV6-3,.,.,CASSYSSQRPTDTQYF,TGTGCCAGCAGTTACTCGAGTCAGCGGCCCACAGATACGCAGTATTTT
TRBJ2-1,TRBV12-3/TRBV12-4,.,.,CASRPRRVSYDEQFF,TGTGCCAGCAGACCAAGGCGGGTCTCCTACGATGAGCAGTTCTTC
TRBJ2-3,TRBV10-3,.,.,CAISELDRADTQYF,TGTGCCATCAGCGAGCTGGACCGCGCAGATACGCAGTATTTT
TRBJ2-7,TRBV29-1,once,.,CSVLTPSLEQYF,TGCAGCGTTCTGACTCCCTCCCTCGAGCAGTACTTC
TRBJ2-5,TRBV20-1,few,TRBD1,CSARSGGFETQYF,TGCAGTGCTAGGTCAGGGGGCTTTGAGACCCAGTACTTC
TRBJ1-1,TRBV20-1,few,TRBD1,CSASSTGGFTEAFF,TGCAGTGCTAGCTCGACAGGGGGGTTCACTGAAGCTTTCTTT
TRBJ1-5,TRBV3-1,once,.,CASSQADSNQPQHF,TGTGCCAGCAGCCAAGCGGATAGCAATCAGCCCCAGCATTTT
TRBJ2-5,TRBV5-1,few,.,CASSLNRYETQYF,TGCGCCAGCAGCTTGAATCGCTACGAGACCCAGTACTTC
TRBJ2-7,TRBV20-1,few,.,CSARTGTSYEQYF,TGCAGTGCTAGGACGGGGACCTCCTACGAGCAGTACTTC
TRBJ2-3,TRBV5-1,once,.,CASKGQGGPDTQYF,TGCGCCAGCAAGGGGCAGGGGGGACCAGATACGCAGTATTTT
TRBJ1-4,TRBV5-1,many,.,CATSGGSGEKLFF,TGCGCTACAAGCGGAGGGTCCGGGGAAAAACTGTTTTTT
TRBJ1-2,TRBV6-5,.,TRBD1,CASSSPGQGRSGYTF,TGTGCCAGCAGTTCCCCGGGACAGGGGCGGTCTGGCTACACCTTC
TRBJ1-4,TRBV20-1,.,.,CSARDQGRDEKLFF,TGCAGTGCTAGAGATCAGGGCCGGGATGAAAAACTGTTTTTT
TRBJ1-2,TRBV9,once,TRBD1,CASSVGGQPNYGYTF,TGTGCCAGCAGCGTAGGGGGACAGCCTAACTATGGCTACACCTTC
TRBJ2-5,TRBV4-1,once,.,CASSQADLGRETQYF,TGCGCCAGCAGCCAGGCCGACTTGGGACGGGAGACCCAGTACTTC
TRBJ2-5,TRBV2,few,.,CASSSDSVQETQYF,TGTGCCAGCAGTTCGGACAGCGTGCAAGAGACCCAGTACTTC
TRBJ2-1,TRBV11-2,.,.,CASSGKGGRFYNEQFF,TGTGCCAGCAGCGGCAAGGGGGGCCGGTTCTACAATGAGCAGTTCTTC
TRBJ2-3,TRBV6-1,.,TRBD2,CASRLAGGYTDTQYF,TGTGCCAGCAGGCTAGCGGGGGGATACACAGATACGCAGTATTTT
TRBJ2-7,TRBV6-5,.,.,CASSPRLGAAYEQYF,TGTGCCAGCAGTCCTAGGCTCGGGGCTGCCTACGAGCAGTACTTC
TRBJ2-3,TRBV28,.,.,CATRGPTDTQYF,TGTGCCACTAGGGGCCCCACAGATACGCAGTATTTT
TRBJ2-7,TRBV18,many,TRBD2,CASSGYPGGNTYEQYF,TGTGCCAGCTCCGGATATCCCGGGGGGAATACCTACGAGCAGTACTTC
TRBJ1-2,TRBV27,once,.,CANSQGELYGYTF,TGTGCCAACAGCCAAGGTGAGCTCTATGGCTACACCTTC
TRBJ2-5,TRBV7-8,.,.,CPSSLNRDSDRETQYF,TGTCCCAGCAGTCTTAACCGGGACTCAGATCGGGAGACCCAGTACTTC
TRBJ2-3,TRBV11-2,.,TRBD1,CASSRGQGLDTQYF,TGTGCCAGCAGCCGCGGACAGGGGTTGGATACGCAGTATTTT
TRBJ2-7,TRBV7-9,once,TRBD2,CAGSLAAGTSGGYEQYF,TGTGCCGGCAGCTTAGCCGCCGGGACTAGTGGGGGGTACGAGCAGTACTTC
TRBJ2-5,TRBV5-5,few,.,CASSWGDKSWGETQYF,TGTGCCAGCAGCTGGGGGGACAAATCCTGGGGGGAGACCCAGTACTTC